A selection of T cell receptor beta chains follows, all from one sample in a study of cytomegalovirus exposure and HLA in healthy donors. TCRdb's table, derived via immunoSEQ multiplex PCR, lists solely in-frame clones and lacks some. The sample has 80,000 or so clones, 85% to 95% seen once; the top ten hold under 0.9%. Sequenced sample: PBMCs. All receptors derive from a woman younger than 30 in good health and CMV-seronegative. CDR3s include the opening cysteine and the closing phenylalanine or tryptophan. Each record gives: V gene, J gene, clone size, D gene, CDR3 protein, CDR3 DNA. A D gene is named only where the DNA matches it firmly. Clone size, where shown, is once, few, many, or a class for clones that have expanded.

V: TRBV28; J: TRBJ2-1; size: .; D: TRBD2; CDR3: CASSWGLAGGPGNEQFF; DNA: TGTGCCAGCAGTTGGGGGCTAGCGGGAGGGCCGGGAAATGAGCAGTTCTTC
V: TRBV7-2; J: TRBJ2-1; size: .; D: .; CDR3: CASSLAAAKQFF; DNA: TGTGCCAGCAGCTTAGCGGCGGCTAAGCAGTTCTTC
V: TRBV10-3; J: TRBJ1-5; size: .; D: .; CDR3: CAISGHVQGQPQHF; DNA: TGTGCCATCAGTGGCCATGTCCAGGGTCAGCCCCAGCATTTT
V: TRBV6-1; J: TRBJ1-2; size: .; D: .; CDR3: CASSRQWSGYTF; DNA: TGTGCCAGCAGTAGACAGTGGTCGGGCTACACCTTC
V: TRBV5-1; J: TRBJ2-1; size: .; D: TRBD2; CDR3: CASSPLAGVYNEQFF; DNA: TGCGCCAGCAGCCCCCTAGCGGGAGTCTACAATGAGCAGTTCTTC
V: TRBV15; J: TRBJ1-1; size: once; D: .; CDR3: CATSRDKNTEAFF; DNA: TGTGCCACCAGCAGGGACAAAAACACTGAAGCTTTCTTT
V: TRBV7-8; J: TRBJ1-4; size: .; D: .; CDR3: CASSLGGVREKLFF; DNA: TGTGCCAGCAGCTTAGGCGGTGTAAGGGAAAAACTGTTTTTT
V: TRBV6-1; J: TRBJ2-3; size: .; D: TRBD2; CDR3: CASHTGLAGDTQYF; DNA: TGTGCCAGCCATACAGGACTAGCTGGAGATACGCAGTATTTT
V: TRBV6-6; J: TRBJ1-1; size: .; D: .; CDR3: CASSLGGDLGAFF; DNA: TGTGCCAGCAGTCTCGGGGGGGATTTGGGAGCTTTCTTT
V: TRBV7-6; J: TRBJ2-7; size: .; D: .; CDR3: CASSVDPGAYEQYF; DNA: TGTGCCAGCAGCGTTGACCCAGGGGCCTACGAGCAGTACTTC
V: TRBV5-1; J: TRBJ2-2; size: .; D: TRBD2; CDR3: CASSPRLAGGTGELFF; DNA: TGCGCCAGCAGCCCCCGACTAGCGGGGGGCACCGGGGAGCTGTTTTTT
V: TRBV6-5; J: TRBJ2-1; size: .; D: TRBD2; CDR3: CASSYGRGGRGNEQFF; DNA: TGTGCCAGCAGTTATGGGCGGGGGGGCCGAGGGAATGAGCAGTTCTTC
V: TRBV7-9; J: TRBJ1-1; size: .; D: .; CDR3: CASSLSGNTEAFF; DNA: TGTGCCAGCAGCTTGTCCGGGAACACTGAAGCTTTCTTT
V: TRBV5-1; J: TRBJ1-2; size: .; D: TRBD1; CDR3: CASSLGTGDNYGYTF; DNA: TGCGCCAGCAGCTTGGGGACAGGGGATAACTATGGCTACACCTTC
V: TRBV7-2; J: TRBJ2-5; size: .; D: .; CDR3: CASSSYSPQETQYF; DNA: TGTGCCAGCAGCTCCTACAGCCCCCAAGAGACCCAGTACTTC
V: TRBV5-1; J: TRBJ1-3; size: .; D: .; CDR3: CASSLAHSGNTIYF; DNA: TGCGCCAGCAGCTTAGCTCACTCTGGAAACACCATATATTTT
V: TRBV6-1; J: TRBJ2-6; size: .; D: .; CDR3: CASNIRQSRANVLTF; DNA: TGTGCCAGCAACATACGACAGTCAAGGGCCAACGTCCTGACTTTC
V: TRBV19; J: TRBJ2-3; size: .; D: TRBD2; CDR3: CASSTLAGEGADTQYF; DNA: TGTGCCAGTAGTACTCTAGCGGGAGAAGGTGCAGATACGCAGTATTTT
V: TRBV5-3; J: TRBJ2-3; size: .; D: .; CDR3: CARSLRGTVTDTQYF; DNA: TGTGCCAGAAGCTTAAGGGGTACAGTAACAGATACGCAGTATTTT
V: TRBV19; J: TRBJ2-1; size: .; D: TRBD2; CDR3: CASSGTSGGEQFF; DNA: TGTGCCAGTAGTGGAACTAGCGGGGGTGAGCAGTTCTTC
V: TRBV5-6; J: TRBJ2-7; size: .; D: .; CDR3: CASSLAGSANYEQYF; DNA: TGTGCCAGCAGCTTGGCAGGTAGCGCCAACTACGAGCAGTACTTC
V: TRBV7-9; J: TRBJ2-5; size: .; D: TRBD2; CDR3: CASTATSGAWKETQYF; DNA: TGTGCCAGCACCGCGACTAGCGGGGCCTGGAAAGAGACCCAGTACTTC
V: TRBV7-2; J: TRBJ2-4; size: once; D: TRBD1; CDR3: CASSPQGAVAKNIQYF; DNA: TGTGCCAGCAGCCCCCAGGGGGCCGTGGCCAAAAACATTCAGTACTTC
V: TRBV28; J: TRBJ2-2; size: .; D: TRBD2; CDR3: CASSLAGGGMTGELFF; DNA: TGTGCCAGCAGTTTAGCGGGAGGGGGAATGACCGGGGAGCTGTTTTTT
V: TRBV19; J: TRBJ2-2; size: .; D: TRBD2; CDR3: CASSPPAGGYTGELFF; DNA: TGTGCCAGTAGTCCCCCCGCGGGAGGGTACACCGGGGAGCTGTTTTTT
V: TRBV5-6; J: TRBJ2-7; size: .; D: TRBD1; CDR3: CASSPGTGLEQYF; DNA: TGTGCCAGCAGCCCCGGGACAGGGCTCGAGCAGTACTTC
V: TRBV9; J: TRBJ1-3; size: .; D: .; CDR3: CASSPDWGVENTIYF; DNA: TGTGCCAGCAGCCCTGATTGGGGGGTGGAAAACACCATATATTTT